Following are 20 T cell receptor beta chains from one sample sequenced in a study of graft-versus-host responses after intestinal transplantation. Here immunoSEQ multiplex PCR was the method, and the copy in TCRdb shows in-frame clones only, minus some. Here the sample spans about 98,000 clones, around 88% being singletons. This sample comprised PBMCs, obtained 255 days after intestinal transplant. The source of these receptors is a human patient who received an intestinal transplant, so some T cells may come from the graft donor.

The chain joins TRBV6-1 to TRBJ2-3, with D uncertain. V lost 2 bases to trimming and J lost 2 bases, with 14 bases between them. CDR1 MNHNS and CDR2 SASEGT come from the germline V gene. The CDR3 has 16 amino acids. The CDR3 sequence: CASSEPPGPNTDTQYF. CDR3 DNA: TGTGCCAGCAGTGAACCCCCCGGGCCTAACACAGATACGCAGTATTTT.

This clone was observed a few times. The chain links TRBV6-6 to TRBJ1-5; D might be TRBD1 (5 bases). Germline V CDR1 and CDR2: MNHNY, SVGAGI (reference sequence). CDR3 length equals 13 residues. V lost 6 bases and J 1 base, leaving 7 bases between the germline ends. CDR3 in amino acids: CASSGGSNQPQHF. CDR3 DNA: TGTGCCAGCAGCGGGGGAAGCAATCAGCCCCAGCATTTT.

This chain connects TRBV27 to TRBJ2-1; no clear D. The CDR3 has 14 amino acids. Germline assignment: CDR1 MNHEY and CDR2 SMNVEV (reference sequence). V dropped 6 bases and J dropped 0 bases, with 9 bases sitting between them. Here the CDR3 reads CASSAPTSYNEQFF. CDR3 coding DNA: TGTGCCAGCAGCGCCCCGACCTCCTACAATGAGCAGTTCTTC.

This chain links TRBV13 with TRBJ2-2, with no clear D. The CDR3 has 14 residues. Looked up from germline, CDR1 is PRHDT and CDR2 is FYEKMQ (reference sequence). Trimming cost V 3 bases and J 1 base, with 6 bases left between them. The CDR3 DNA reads TGTGCCAGCAGCTTCGGCAGGAACACCGGGGAGCTGTTTTTT. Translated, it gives CASSFGRNTGELFF.

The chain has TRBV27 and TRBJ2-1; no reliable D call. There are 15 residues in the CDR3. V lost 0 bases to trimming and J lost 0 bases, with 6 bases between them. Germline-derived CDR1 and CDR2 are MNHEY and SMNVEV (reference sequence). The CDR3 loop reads CASSLSPSSYNEQFF. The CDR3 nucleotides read TGTGCCAGCAGTTTATCGCCCAGCTCCTACAATGAGCAGTTCTTC.

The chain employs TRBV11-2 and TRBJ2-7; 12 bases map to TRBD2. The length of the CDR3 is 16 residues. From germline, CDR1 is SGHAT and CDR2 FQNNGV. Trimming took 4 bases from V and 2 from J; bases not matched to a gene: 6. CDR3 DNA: TGTGCCAGCAGCTCCACTAGCGGGGGGCCTCCCTACGAGCAGTACTTC. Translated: CASSSTSGGPPYEQYF.

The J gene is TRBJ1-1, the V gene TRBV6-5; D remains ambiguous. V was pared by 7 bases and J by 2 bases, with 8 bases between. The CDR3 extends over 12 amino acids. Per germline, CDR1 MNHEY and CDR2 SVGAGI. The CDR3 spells CASKWRNTEAFF. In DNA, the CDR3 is TGTGCCAGCAAGTGGCGAAACACTGAAGCTTTCTTT.

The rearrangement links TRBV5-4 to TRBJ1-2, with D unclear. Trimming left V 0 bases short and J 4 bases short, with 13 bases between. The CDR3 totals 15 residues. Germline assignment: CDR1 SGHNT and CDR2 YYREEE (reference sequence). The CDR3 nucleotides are TGTGCCAGCAGCTTGGACCCGACGGACCCCTATGGCTACACCTTC. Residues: CASSLDPTDPYGYTF.

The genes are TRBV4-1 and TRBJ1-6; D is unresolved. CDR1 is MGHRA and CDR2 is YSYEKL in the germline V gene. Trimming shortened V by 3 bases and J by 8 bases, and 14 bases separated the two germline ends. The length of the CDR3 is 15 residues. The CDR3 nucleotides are TGCGCCAGCAGCCAGCCAGGTTTAAGAGATTCACCCCTCCACTTT. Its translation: CASSQPGLRDSPLHF.

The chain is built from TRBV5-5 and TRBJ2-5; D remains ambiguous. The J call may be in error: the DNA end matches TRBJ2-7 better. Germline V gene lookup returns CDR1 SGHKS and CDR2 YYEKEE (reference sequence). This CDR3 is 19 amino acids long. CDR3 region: CASSLAPPIRPRAPYEQYF. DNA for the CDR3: TGTGCCAGCAGCTTGGCTCCCCCTATTCGACCCCGAGCCCCCTACGAGCAGTACTTC.

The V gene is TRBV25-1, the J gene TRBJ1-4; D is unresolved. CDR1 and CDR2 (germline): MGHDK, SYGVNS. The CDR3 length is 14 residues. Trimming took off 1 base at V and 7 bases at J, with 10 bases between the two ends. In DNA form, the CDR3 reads TGTGCCAGCAGTGAATTGGGAATAGGTGAAAAACTGTTTTTT. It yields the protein CASSELGIGEKLFF.

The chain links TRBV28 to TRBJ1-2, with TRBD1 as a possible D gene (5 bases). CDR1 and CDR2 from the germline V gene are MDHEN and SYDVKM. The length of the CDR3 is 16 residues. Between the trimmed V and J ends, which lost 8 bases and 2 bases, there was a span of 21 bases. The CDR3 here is CASGRSTGTGNYGYTF. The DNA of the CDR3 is TGTGCCAGCGGTCGATCGACTGGGACGGGAAACTATGGCTACACCTTC.

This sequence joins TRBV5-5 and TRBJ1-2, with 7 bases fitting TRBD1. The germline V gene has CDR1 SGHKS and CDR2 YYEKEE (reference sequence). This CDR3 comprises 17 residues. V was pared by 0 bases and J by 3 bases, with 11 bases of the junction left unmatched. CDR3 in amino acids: CASSLAGQRNSDYGYTF. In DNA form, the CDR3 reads TGTGCCAGCAGCTTGGCGGGACAGAGAAACTCGGACTATGGCTACACCTTC.

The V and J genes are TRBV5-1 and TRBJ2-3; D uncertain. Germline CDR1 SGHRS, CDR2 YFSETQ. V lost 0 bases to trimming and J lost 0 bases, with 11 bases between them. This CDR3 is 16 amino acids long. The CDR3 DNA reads TGCGCCAGCAGCTTGGCCTGGTTAAGTAGCACAGATACGCAGTATTTT. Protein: CASSLAWLSSTDTQYF. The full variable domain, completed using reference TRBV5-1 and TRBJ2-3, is KAGVTQTPRYLIKTRGQQVTLSCSPISGHRSVSWYQQTPGQGLQFLFEYFSETQRNKGNFPGRFSGRQFSNSRSEMNVSTLELGDSALYLCASSLAWLSSTDTQYFGPGTRLTVL.

The CDR3 here is CASNRANYGYTF. The DNA for the CDR3 is TGTGCCAGCAACAGGGCTAACTATGGCTACACCTTC. The chain uses TRBV6-1 and TRBJ1-2; a possible D gene is TRBD1 (6 bases). Looked up from germline, CDR1 is MNHNS and CDR2 is SASEGT. V was trimmed by 7 bases and J by 0 bases, leaving 6 bases between them. This CDR3 has 12 residues.

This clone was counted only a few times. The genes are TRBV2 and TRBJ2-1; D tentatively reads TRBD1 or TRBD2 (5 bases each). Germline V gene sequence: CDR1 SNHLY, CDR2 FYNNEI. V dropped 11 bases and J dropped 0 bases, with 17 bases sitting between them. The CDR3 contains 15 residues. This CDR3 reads CAGRDQTSSYNEQFF. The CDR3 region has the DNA TGTGCCGGTCGGGACCAAACGAGCTCCTACAATGAGCAGTTCTTC.

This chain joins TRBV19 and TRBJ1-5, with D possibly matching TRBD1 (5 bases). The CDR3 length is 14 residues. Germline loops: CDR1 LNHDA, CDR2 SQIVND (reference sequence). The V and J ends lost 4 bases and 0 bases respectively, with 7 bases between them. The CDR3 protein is CASSTGHSNQPQHF. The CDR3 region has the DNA TGTGCCAGTAGTACCGGACATAGCAATCAGCCCCAGCATTTT.

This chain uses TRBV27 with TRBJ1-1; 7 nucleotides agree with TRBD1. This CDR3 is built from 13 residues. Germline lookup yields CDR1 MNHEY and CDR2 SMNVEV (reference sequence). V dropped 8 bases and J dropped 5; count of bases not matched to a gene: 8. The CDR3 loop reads CASLSPGGTEAFF. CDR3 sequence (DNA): TGTGCCAGCTTATCACCAGGGGGGACTGAAGCTTTCTTT.

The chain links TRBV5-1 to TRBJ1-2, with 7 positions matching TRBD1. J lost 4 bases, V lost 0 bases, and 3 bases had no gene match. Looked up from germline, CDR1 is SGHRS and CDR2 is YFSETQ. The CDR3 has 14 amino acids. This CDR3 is CASSLGGTAYGYTF. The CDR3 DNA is TGCGCCAGCAGCTTGGGTGGGACAGCCTATGGCTACACCTTC.

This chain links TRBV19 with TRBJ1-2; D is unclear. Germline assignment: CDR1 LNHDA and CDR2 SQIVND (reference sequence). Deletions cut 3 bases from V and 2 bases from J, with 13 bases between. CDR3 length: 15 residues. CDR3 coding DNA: TGTGCCAGTAGTATCGGACTAGGAGGCAACTATGGCTACACCTTC. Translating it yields CASSIGLGGNYGYTF.